The TCR beta chain under discussion was sequenced for a study of siplizumab effects on memory and regulatory T cells. Profiled with immunoSEQ multiplex PCR; TCRdb holds only in-frame clones, not every one. The data contain more than 85,000 clones, 85% to 95% of them singletons. The sequenced sample consisted of CD4+ T cells sorted from blood. The TCR originated in a human donor in good health.

CDR3 sequence: CATSGRDRGNEQFF. CDR3 coding DNA: TGTGCCACCAGCGGCCGGGACAGGGGTAATGAGCAGTTCTTC. The chain links TRBV15 to TRBJ2-1; 10 positions match TRBD1. The V gene's germline CDR1 is LNHNV and CDR2 YYDKDF (reference sequence). There are 14 residues in the CDR3. The V and J ends lost 5 bases and 7 bases, in that order; junction bases with no gene match: 5.